These T cell receptor beta chains were read from a single sample in a study of Graves' ophthalmopathy and Graves' hyperthyroidism. MiXCR, run by TCRdb on the multiplex PCR reads, gives a single entry per CDR3 protein. The data show 500,000 to 700,000 distinct CDR3 sequences, 20% to 25% seen once. The sample was peripheral blood. The receptors were gathered from a woman between 18 and 30 years old with stable Graves' hyperthyroidism. Some clones in this sample may be carry-over from other donors' samples. Each CDR3 is given with its conserved first and last residue. The D gene is left open where the match is weak. Some rows mark clone size as missing; the rest say once, few, many or name a class of expanded clone.

d_gene	j_gene	abundance	v_gene	CDR3nt	CDR3aa
TRBD2	TRBJ2-3	few	TRBV28	TGTGCCAGCAGTTTATTGGGGCTAGCGGGGAGGGCAGATACGCAGTATTTT	CASSLLGLAGRADTQYF
NA	TRBJ1-5	many	TRBV6-1	TGTGCCAGCAGTCCTGGGGTTGTCCCCCAGCCCCAGCATTTT	CASSPGVVPQPQHF
NA	TRBJ1-5	few	TRBV4-1	TGCGCCAGCAGCCAAGTCCGAGGAGACGTTAGCAATCAGCCCCAGCATTTT	CASSQVRGDVSNQPQHF
NA	TRBJ2-7	few	TRBV6-2/TRBV6-3	TGTGCCAGCAGTTATCACCGGGACTGGAGCTCCTACGAGCAGTACTTC	CASSYHRDWSSYEQYF
TRBD1	TRBJ1-5	many	TRBV12-3/TRBV12-4	TGTGCCAGCAGCACAGGGGGAGGCAATCAGCCCCAGCATTTT	CASSTGGGNQPQHF
NA	TRBJ2-3	many	TRBV11-1	TGTGCCAGCAGCTTAGCTCGATACAGGGAGAGCACAGATACGCAGTATTTT	CASSLARYRESTDTQYF
NA	TRBJ2-2	few	TRBV11-2	TGTGCCAGCAGCTTGGGGGCGCGGGACACCGGGGAGCTGTTTTTT	CASSLGARDTGELFF
NA	TRBJ2-2	many	TRBV6-5	TGTGCCAGCAGTTACTCTGGCAGTCCGAACACCGGGGAGCTGTTTTTT	CASSYSGSPNTGELFF
TRBD1	TRBJ1-1	many	TRBV6-5	TGTGCCAGCAGGTACAGCAGGGGGTCGGGCACTGAAGCTTTCTTT	CASRYSRGSGTEAFF
TRBD1	TRBJ1-1	few	TRBV3-1	TGTGCCAGCACCCTCAACAGGGGACACACTGAAGCTTTCTTT	CASTLNRGHTEAFF
NA	TRBJ2-3	NA	TRBV3-1	TGTGCCAGCAGCCGCGACCCGGACGGAACTAAGTACACAGATACGCAGTATTTT	CASSRDPDGTKYTDTQYF
NA	TRBJ1-1	NA	TRBV6-5	TGTGCCAGCAGTTACTCGGGAGGGGAGGGGACTGAAGCTTTCTTT	CASSYSGGEGTEAFF
NA	TRBJ2-1	NA	TRBV30	TGTGCCCAGGACCGGGATCGTGAGCAGTTCTTC	CAQDRDREQFF
TRBD1	TRBJ1-1	few	TRBV30	TGTGCCTGGAGTAGGGGGCCGGACACTGAAGCTTTCTTT	CAWSRGPDTEAFF
NA	TRBJ1-6	many	TRBV20-1	TGCAGTGCTAGAACAGGGATTGGGATGAGCTCCTATAATTCACCCCTCCACTTT	CSARTGIGMSSYNSPLHF
NA	TRBJ1-1	NA	TRBV6-2/TRBV6-3	TGTGCCAGCAACCTTTTGCGGTCCACTGAAGCTTTCTTT	CASNLLRSTEAFF
TRBD1	TRBJ1-2	NA	TRBV12-3/TRBV12-4	TGTGCCAGCAGTTTACACAGGGGTGACTATGGCTACACCTTC	CASSLHRGDYGYTF
TRBD2	TRBJ2-2	few	TRBV24-1	TGTGCCACCGCCGGGACTAGCGGAACCCCGAACACCGGGGAGCTGTTTTTT	CATAGTSGTPNTGELFF
TRBD1	TRBJ1-6	NA	TRBV20-1	TGCAGTGCTAGAGGGCAGGGGGCGTCTTCACCCCTCCACTTT	CSARGQGASSPLHF
NA	TRBJ1-1	many	TRBV14	TGTGCCAGCAGCCAAGAGGCGTACACTGAAGCTTTCTTT	CASSQEAYTEAFF
NA	TRBJ1-2	many	TRBV19	TGTGCCACACAACAGCCCCCAGGACCTCGCTATGGCTACACCTTC	CATQQPPGPRYGYTF
NA	TRBJ2-7	many	TRBV9	TGTGCCAGCAGCGTAGAGCCCCAGGTCTACGAGCAGTACTTC	CASSVEPQVYEQYF
NA	TRBJ1-1	once	TRBV7-3	TGTGCCAGCAGCTTAAAATCCCGGGACATCACCTTCATGAACACTGAAGCTTTCTTT	CASSLKSRDITFMNTEAFF
TRBD2	TRBJ2-7	many	TRBV20-1	TGCAGTGGGCGGGAGGACTTCTCCTACGAGCAGTACTTC	CSGREDFSYEQYF
NA	TRBJ1-1	many	TRBV12-3/TRBV12-4	TGTGCCAGCAGTTTACGCGGAACGAGGTCGGGGGGCTTTTGGGTGAACACTGAAGCTTTCTTT	CASSLRGTRSGGFWVNTEAFF
NA	TRBJ2-7	many	TRBV2	TGTGCCAGCAGTACGGGGGCGGCTCCTTACGAGCAGTACTTC	CASSTGAAPYEQYF
NA	TRBJ1-1	many	TRBV12-3/TRBV12-4	TGTGCCAGCAGTTCGGGATCCTTCACTGAAGCTTTCTTT	CASSSGSFTEAFF
TRBD2	TRBJ2-2	many	TRBV11-2	TGTGCCAGCAGCTTCCCGGCGGGAGGCGGGGAGCTGTTTTTT	CASSFPAGGGELFF
NA	TRBJ1-3	many	TRBV10-2	TGCGCCAGCAGTCCGGACTTGTCTGGAAACACCATATATTTT	CASSPDLSGNTIYF
TRBD1	TRBJ2-7	many	TRBV5-1	TGCGCCAGCAGAGGGGATGGGGCAGGGGGCGTCGGTCGATCCTACGAGCAGTACTTC	CASRGDGAGGVGRSYEQYF